This T cell receptor beta chain was observed in a study of cytomegalovirus exposure and HLA in healthy donors. Study conclusions and caveats: According to a later analysis, donors in an Asian-associated ancestry cluster reportedly had fewer N-insertions than the approximately 620-donor mean. Whilst most TCR sequences proved rare, a subset of public TCRs occurred across many donors.

Note on this clone: The antigen remains undetermined.

Between the trimmed V and J ends, which lost 4 bases and 6 bases, there was a span of 9 bases. CDR1 and CDR2 from the germline V gene are SGHVS and FQNEAQ. This CDR3 has 12 amino acids. The PCR used 60 Vbeta and 13 Jbeta primers. Only in-frame clones appear in the TCRdb table, and some are missing; sequencing was by immunoSEQ multiplex PCR. Found here are 140,000 or so clones, over 70% of them singletons; the top ten hold roughly 1.6%. This TCR came from a woman in her forties in good health and CMV-seronegative. Sequenced: PBMCs. The chain links TRBV7-8 to TRBJ1-2, with D perhaps TRBD1 (6 bases). DNA for the CDR3: TGTGCCAGCAGCTCCGGACAGCATGGCTACACCTTC. Translation gives CASSSGQHGYTF.